Listed below are T cell receptor beta chains from one sample, sequenced in a study of T cell repertoires in cytomegalovirus infection. Their recognized antigens are unknown. One entry per CDR3 protein results from TCRdb running MiXCR on the reads. The sample holds some 800,000 distinct CDR3 sequences, over 25% seen once. The sequences come from cultured CD8+ T cells from PBMCs, collected from culture after CMV antigen stimulation. These receptors all stem from a human donor in good health (CMV status not recorded). Some clones in this sample may be carry-over from other donors' samples. CDR3s leave out the opening cysteine and the closing phenylalanine or tryptophan. Fields, in order: V gene, J gene, CDR3 protein.

TRBV7-6	TRBJ2-7	ASSLEGDSYEQY
TRBV28	TRBJ2-3	ASSFSGLAGGPLITDTQY
TRBV29-1	TRBJ2-3	SVEASGQSTDTQY
TRBV5-1	TRBJ2-3	ASSTRHDTDTQY
TRBV6-2/TRBV6-3	TRBJ2-5	ASSSGPPMKLGQETQY
TRBV5-4	TRBJ2-2	ASSFSAGTYTGELF
TRBV5-1	TRBJ2-1	ASSPGLYIILSSYNEQF
TRBV4-1	TRBJ1-6	ASSQDKPGVNSPLH
TRBV20-1	TRBJ2-5	SARTTEQTQY
TRBV11-2	TRBJ2-2	ASSPRGQNTGELF
TRBV6-1	TRBJ2-5	ASSSSFTGDRTQY
TRBV7-9	TRBJ2-5	ASSLAPTSVEETQY
TRBV10-3	TRBJ1-5	AISEWGDSNQPQH
TRBV27	TRBJ2-3	ASSPILTLTDTQY
TRBV12-3/TRBV12-4	TRBJ1-2	ASTPNPRSLDYGYT
TRBV4-1	TRBJ2-7	ASSQTGGTLQYEQY
TRBV4-2	TRBJ2-1	ASSQPALATGDGEQF
TRBV5-1	TRBJ2-1	ASSLMGQGWNEQF
TRBV6-5	TRBJ1-3	ASSPLPRPASSGNTIY
TRBV19	TRBJ2-7	ASNPGQGQSQQY
TRBV23-1	TRBJ1-2	ASSQEGINGYT